These T cell receptor beta chains were read from a single sample in a study of blood T cell repertoires in COVID-19. This table comes from immunoSEQ multiplex PCR, and its TCRdb copy is limited to in-frame clones, with some not included. The sample holds about 150,000 clones, around 87% seen once. The sequenced material came from peripheral blood. The receptors shown here come from a woman in her fifties or sixties with active or convalescent COVID-19. Both conserved end residues are part of each CDR3. D genes are given only for firm matches. Clone size is given for some rows only: seen once, a few or many times, or a class if the clone is expanded.

TRBJ2-7	NA	NA	TRBV5-5	TGTGCCAGCAGCTTGTTCGCGACAGAGTACGAGCAGTACTTC	CASSLFATEYEQYF
TRBJ2-1	NA	TRBD1	TRBV24-1	TGTGCCACCAGTGACCCGTTACAGGGGAGCTCCTACAATGAGCAGTTCTTC	CATSDPLQGSSYNEQFF
TRBJ1-5	NA	TRBD1	TRBV10-2	TGCGCCAGCAGTCGAACAGGGGCCCTGAATCAGCCCCAGCATTTT	CASSRTGALNQPQHF
TRBJ1-5	NA	NA	TRBV18	TGTGCCAGCTCACCAGAGGGGACTCATAGCAATCAGCCCCAGCATTTT	CASSPEGTHSNQPQHF
TRBJ1-4	NA	NA	TRBV29-1	TGCAGCGCGGGGTTGCAGGGGGAAAAACTGTTTTTT	CSAGLQGEKLFF
TRBJ1-2	NA	NA	TRBV2	TGTGCCAGCAGTGATGAGGGAGTGATCGTCTATGGCTACACCTTC	CASSDEGVIVYGYTF
TRBJ1-1	few	NA	TRBV5-1	TGCGCCAGCAGCTATGGGGCGGAGAACACTGAAGCTTTCTTT	CASSYGAENTEAFF
TRBJ2-1	NA	TRBD2	TRBV5-4	TGTGCCAGCAGCCCTACTAGCGGGGGCCTTTACAATGAGCAGTTCTTC	CASSPTSGGLYNEQFF
TRBJ1-1	once	NA	TRBV12-3/TRBV12-4	TGTGCCAGCAGTGAGGACACGAACACTGAAGCTTTCTTT	CASSEDTNTEAFF
TRBJ2-7	few	TRBD1	TRBV5-1	TGCGCCAGCAGGGACAGGATCTCCTACGAGCAGTACTTC	CASRDRISYEQYF
TRBJ2-3	NA	TRBD2	TRBV5-6	TGTGCCAGCAGCTTTGGGACTAGCGGTAGCACAGATACGCAGTATTTT	CASSFGTSGSTDTQYF
TRBJ2-1	NA	TRBD1	TRBV10-3	TGTGCCATCAGTGTATCCGGGACAGGGAAGTTAGGTGAGCAGTTCTTC	CAISVSGTGKLGEQFF
TRBJ2-7	NA	NA	TRBV10-3	TGTGCCATCAGTGACCTCTACGAGCAGTACTTC	CAISDLYEQYF
TRBJ2-7	NA	TRBD1	TRBV11-2	TGTGCCAGCAGCACCGACAGGGTACAGCAGTACTTC	CASSTDRVQQYF
TRBJ2-1	NA	NA	TRBV15	TGTGCCACCAGCAGAGATAGTGAGCAGTTCTTC	CATSRDSEQFF
TRBJ2-5	NA	NA	TRBV2	TGTGCCAGCAGTCGGGACACCCAAGAGACCCAGTACTTC	CASSRDTQETQYF
TRBJ2-7	NA	TRBD1	TRBV5-1	TGCGCCAGCAGCTTGCAACCGGTCCGACAGGGAGCCTACGAGCAGTACTTC	CASSLQPVRQGAYEQYF
TRBJ2-3	NA	TRBD2	TRBV7-3	TGTGCCAGCAGCCCCGGACTAGCCGTGGATACGCAGTATTTT	CASSPGLAVDTQYF
TRBJ2-7	NA	TRBD1	TRBV7-2	TGTGCCAGCAGGGTACAGGGGGCAATCCACGAGCAGTACTTC	CASRVQGAIHEQYF
TRBJ1-2	NA	TRBD1	TRBV9	TGTGCCAGCAGCCGGGGACAGGGGGATGGCTACACCTTC	CASSRGQGDGYTF
TRBJ2-5	NA	TRBD1	TRBV25-1	TGTGCCAGCGCCCCCGGGACAGGAGACGGCTGGGCCCAGTACTTC	CASAPGTGDGWAQYF
TRBJ2-7	NA	NA	TRBV11-2	TGTGCCAGCAGCAAGACCCTTGCGGAGGACTACGAGCAGTACTTC	CASSKTLAEDYEQYF
TRBJ1-1	NA	TRBD1	TRBV18	TGTGCCAGCTCACCAAATCGGGACAGGAACACTGAAGCTTTCTTT	CASSPNRDRNTEAFF
TRBJ1-3	once	NA	TRBV18	TGTGCCAGCTCACCGGGGACTGACTCTGGAAACACCATATATTTT	CASSPGTDSGNTIYF
TRBJ2-5	NA	TRBD2	TRBV6-2/TRBV6-3	TGTGCCAGCAGTTATAGCGGGGGGGCAGAGACCCAGTACTTC	CASSYSGGAETQYF
TRBJ1-1	NA	NA	TRBV5-1	TGCGCCAGCAGTTCCGGGAGCATGAACACTGAAGCTTTCTTT	CASSSGSMNTEAFF
TRBJ2-1	once	NA	TRBV21-1	TGTGCCAGCAGCAAAGGGGGGGACAGGGGGCCCCTCGGAGAGCAGTTCTTC	CASSKGGDRGPLGEQFF
TRBJ2-3	NA	NA	TRBV6-2/TRBV6-3	TGTGCCAGCAGTTACGGAGGGAAGGGATCGCAGTATTTT	CASSYGGKGSQYF
TRBJ2-7	NA	TRBD2	TRBV7-2	TGTGCCAGCAGCTTGGCCGGGACTAGCGGGGGGGACAGGTCCTACGAGCAGTACTTC	CASSLAGTSGGDRSYEQYF
TRBJ2-1	NA	NA	TRBV7-2	TGTGCCAGCAGCTGGGGGTCCGGGGAGGATGAGCAGTTCTTC	CASSWGSGEDEQFF
TRBJ2-4	NA	NA	TRBV6-2/TRBV6-3	TGTGCCAGCAGTTACGGAGTACTAGCCAAAAACATTCAGTACTTC	CASSYGVLAKNIQYF
TRBJ1-2	NA	NA	TRBV30	TGTGCCTGGTCCCTAGGAGGGTATGGCTACACCTTC	CAWSLGGYGYTF
TRBJ2-2	NA	NA	TRBV5-1	TGCGCCAGCAGCCCCAGATTTGGGGGCCCGAACACCGGGGAGCTGTTTTTT	CASSPRFGGPNTGELFF
TRBJ2-6	NA	NA	TRBV7-3	TGTGCCAGCAGCCCCCAGTCCTCTGGGGCCAACGTCCTGACTTTC	CASSPQSSGANVLTF
TRBJ2-1	NA	TRBD1	TRBV7-3	TGTGCCAGCAGCCTTCGACAGGGGGATACCAATGAGCAGTTCTTC	CASSLRQGDTNEQFF
TRBJ2-7	once	TRBD1	TRBV5-6	TGTGCCAGCAGCACGGACAGGGGGCCTTTTTTTTACGAGCAGTACTTC	CASSTDRGPFFYEQYF